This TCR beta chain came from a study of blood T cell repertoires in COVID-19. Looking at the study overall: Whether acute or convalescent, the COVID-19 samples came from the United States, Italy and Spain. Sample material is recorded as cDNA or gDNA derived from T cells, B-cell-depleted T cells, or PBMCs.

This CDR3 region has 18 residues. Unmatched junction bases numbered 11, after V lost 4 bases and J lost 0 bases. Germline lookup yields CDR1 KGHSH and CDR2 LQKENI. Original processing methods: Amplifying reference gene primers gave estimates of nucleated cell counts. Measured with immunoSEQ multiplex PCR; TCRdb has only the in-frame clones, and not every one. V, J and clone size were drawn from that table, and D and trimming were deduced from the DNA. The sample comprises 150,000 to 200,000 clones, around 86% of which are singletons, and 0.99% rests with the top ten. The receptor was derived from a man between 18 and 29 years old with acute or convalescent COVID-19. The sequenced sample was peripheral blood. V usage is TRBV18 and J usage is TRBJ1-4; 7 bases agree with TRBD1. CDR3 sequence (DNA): TGTGCCAGCTCACGGCCCCCGAGGGGGCATACAACTAATGAAAAACTGTTTTTT. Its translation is CASSRPPRGHTTNEKLFF.